This record covers a single T cell receptor (beta chain). Its antigen is currently unknown. The data stem from a study of T cells in Graves' hyperthyroidism and ophthalmopathy. Findings of the study overall: Among clonotypes expanded in thyroid above 0.001, most were also found in blood.

Amplification of TCR beta CDR3 regions was performed using RNA transcripts as template. The HTBI primer set drove a first-round RT-PCR of the TCR CDR3. TCRdb analysed the multiplex PCR reads with MiXCR anew, one entry per CDR3 protein. This table holds some 510,000 distinct CDR3 sequences, less than 25% found once. Absence of ophthalmopathy progression within 18 months defined stable Graves' hyperthyroidism. This CDR3 is 15 amino acids long. Germline assignment: CDR1 KGHSH and CDR2 LQKENI. V dropped 4 bases and J dropped 3; count of bases not matched to a gene: 7. The TCR originated in a man aged 18-30 years with Graves' hyperthyroidism. Sequenced: blood. The chain links TRBV18 to TRBJ1-1, with TRBD1 matching over 8 bases. For the CDR3, the DNA is TGTGCCAGCTCACTAAGGACAGGGCTGGACACTGAAGCTTTCTTT. Its protein is CASSLRTGLDTEAFF.